This T cell receptor (beta chain) was found in a study of blood T cell repertoires in COVID-19. Across the study: COVID-19 samples, acute and convalescent, were from the United States, Italy and Spain. Sources were T cells, B-cell-depleted T cells, or PBMCs; the material itself was cDNA or gDNA.

In the original processing: Reference gene primers were amplified, and this amplification served to estimate nucleated cell counts. TCRdb keeps only in-frame clones here, not all; method: immunoSEQ multiplex PCR. V and J calls and clone size are given by that table; D and trimming were obtained from the DNA. In the table there are 95,000 to 110,000 clones, about 90% of which are singletons. The CDR3 has 16 amino acids. After removal of 4 bases from V and 7 bases from J, the junction contained 14 bases not matched to a gene. Germline CDR1 and CDR2: KGHDR and SFDVKD. The sequenced material came from peripheral blood. The sequence came from a man aged 45-65 years with acute or convalescent COVID-19. V is TRBV24-1 and J is TRBJ1-2; 7 nucleotides line up with TRBD1. In nucleotides, the CDR3 is TGTGCCACCAGTGAGCGCCGGGACAGCTCCTTCTCTGGCTACACCTTC. This encodes CATSERRDSSFSGYTF.